These 17 T cell receptor beta chains originate from one sample sequenced in a study of OX40 agonist ivuxolimab in advanced cancers. Here immunoSEQ multiplex PCR was the method, and the copy in TCRdb shows in-frame clones only, minus some. The data show under 85,000 clones, roughly 94% seen once. Sequences were derived from CD4+ or CD8+ T cells sorted from blood, sampled in a trial of the OX40 agonist ivuxolimab. All receptors come from an adult with an advanced solid tumor such as melanoma, head and neck, liver or kidney cancer.

The CDR3 region is CASSLIPTSGRANEQFF. For the CDR3, the DNA is TGTGCCAGCAGCTTAATCCCCACTAGCGGGAGAGCGAATGAGCAGTTCTTC. The chain joins TRBV11-2 to TRBJ2-1, with 11 bases that match TRBD2. CDR1 and CDR2 (germline): SGHAT, FQNNGV. J was trimmed by 7 bases and V by 2 bases; bases with no gene match: 10. The CDR3 is 17 residues long. The complete variable domain, with remaining parts taken from reference TRBV11-2 and TRBJ2-1, reads EAGVAQSPRYKIIEKRQSVAFWCNPISGHATLYWYQQILGQGPKLLIQFQNNGVVDDSQLPKDRFSAERLKGVDSTLKIQPAKLEDSAVYLCASSLIPTSGRANEQFFGPGTRLTVL.

The J gene is TRBJ2-7, the V gene TRBV4-3; 8 bases map to TRBD1. The CDR3 runs to 15 residues. The V and J ends lost 4 bases and 0 bases, in that order; junction bases with no gene match: 5. Germline V gene sequence: CDR1 LGHNA, CDR2 YSLEER. CDR3 in amino acids: CASSLNRGSSYEQYF. CDR3 sequence (DNA): TGCGCCAGCAGCCTGAACAGGGGGAGCTCCTACGAGCAGTACTTC.

This rearrangement joins TRBV29-1 to TRBJ1-1; D unclear. The CDR3 totals 12 residues. Trimming took 1 base from V and 1 from J, leaving 4 bases between them. Per the germline V gene, CDR1 is SQVTM and CDR2 is ANQGSEA. CDR3 in amino acids: CSVEGGNTEAFF. The CDR3, as DNA: TGCAGCGTTGAAGGTGGGAACACTGAAGCTTTCTTT.

V usage is TRBV5-6 and J usage is TRBJ1-5; the D gene is possibly TRBD1 (5 bases). CDR1 is SGHDT, CDR2 YYEEEE, per germline. The ends were cut back, 4 bases at V and 4 bases at J, with 12 bases in the middle. There are 14 residues in the CDR3. The CDR3 DNA reads as TGTGCCAGCAGCCGGGGACGGATAAATCAGCCCCAGCATTTT. Its protein is CASSRGRINQPQHF.

The gene calls are TRBV7-9 and TRBJ2-7; D might be TRBD1 (5 bases). Germline V lookup: CDR1 SEHNR, CDR2 FQNEAQ (reference sequence). This CDR3 is 14 amino acids long. Trimming left V 5 bases short and J 3 bases short, with 14 bases between. The CDR3 loop is CASSPDRVVYEQYF. As DNA, the CDR3 is TGTGCCAGCAGCCCAGACAGAGTCGTCTACGAGCAGTACTTC.

This chain uses TRBV4-1 with TRBJ1-4; 11 bases align to TRBD1. This CDR3 has 15 residues. Germline V gene data show CDR1 as MGHRA and CDR2 as YSYEKL. The V gene end was trimmed by 6 bases and the J gene end by 6 bases; junction bases not matched to a gene: 6. The CDR3 DNA reads TGCGCCAGCAGTGGACAGGGGGCGCGGGATGAAAAACTGTTTTTT. Protein sequence: CASSGQGARDEKLFF.

The chain joins TRBV30 to TRBJ2-3, with D tentatively TRBD2 (5 bases). Trimming left V 4 bases short and J 3 bases short, with 14 bases between. The CDR3 totals 14 residues. Germline loops: CDR1 GTSNPN, CDR2 SVGIG (reference sequence). The CDR3 DNA follows: TGTGCCTGGATTGACACGGAGGAGACAGATACGCAGTATTTT. Protein product: CAWIDTEETDTQYF. The complete variable domain, with remaining parts taken from reference TRBV30 and TRBJ2-3, reads SQTIHQWPATLVQPVGSPLSLECTVEGTSNPNLYWYRQAAGRGLQLLFYSVGIGQISSEVPQNLSASRPQDRQFILSSKKLLLSDSGFYLCAWIDTEETDTQYFGPGTRLTVL.

The CDR3 DNA follows: TGTGCCACCAGCAGAGCTGGCGGGATGTCAAACGAGCAGTACTTC. As protein: CATSRAGGMSNEQYF. The chain is built from TRBV15 and TRBJ2-7; D is possibly TRBD2 (6 bases). The V gene's germline CDR1 is LNHNV and CDR2 YYDKDF (reference sequence). The V end lost 1 base, the J end lost 5 bases, and 15 bases lay between the germline ends. The CDR3 spans 15 residues. The complete variable domain, with remaining parts taken from reference TRBV15 and TRBJ2-7, reads DAMVIQNPRYQVTQFGKPVTLSCSQTLNHNVMYWYQQKSSQAPKLLFHYYDKDFNNEADTPDNFQSRRPNTSFCFLDIRSPGLGDTAMYLCATSRAGGMSNEQYFGPGTRLTVT.

The chain is built from TRBV28 and TRBJ1-1; 7 nucleotides line up with TRBD1. CDR3 length: 14 amino acids. J lost 0 bases, V lost 6 bases, and 4 bases had no gene match. Looked up from germline, CDR1 is MDHEN and CDR2 is SYDVKM. The CDR3 bases are TGTGCCAGCAGACCGACAGGGTTGAACACTGAAGCTTTCTTT. Translated, it gives CASRPTGLNTEAFF.

The chain links TRBV27 to TRBJ2-7, with 10 bases matching TRBD2. The V and J ends lost 2 bases and 4 bases, in that order; junction bases with no gene match: 11. In germline, CDR1 is MNHEY, CDR2 SMNVEV (reference sequence). The CDR3 consists of 17 residues. The CDR3: CASSLRSGGGFPYEQYF. For the CDR3, the DNA is TGTGCCAGCAGTTTAAGGAGCGGGGGGGGATTTCCGTACGAGCAGTACTTC.

The CDR3 region has the DNA TGTGCCACCAGCAGATTTGGGACGGAGAACTATGGCTACACCTTC. Residues: CATSRFGTENYGYTF. V gene TRBV15 combines with J gene TRBJ1-2; D is perhaps TRBD1 (5 bases). Germline V lookup: CDR1 LNHNV, CDR2 YYDKDF (reference sequence). The CDR3 covers 15 residues. V was trimmed by 2 bases and J by 2 bases, leaving 12 bases between them. The full variable domain, with the rest looked up from reference TRBV15 and TRBJ1-2, is DAMVIQNPRYQVTQFGKPVTLSCSQTLNHNVMYWYQQKSSQAPKLLFHYYDKDFNNEADTPDNFQSRRPNTSFCFLDIRSPGLGDTAMYLCATSRFGTENYGYTFGSGTRLTVV.

This chain joins TRBV6-5 and TRBJ1-2; 7 bases are shared with TRBD1. The CDR3 has 15 amino acids. Germline V gene sequence: CDR1 MNHEY, CDR2 SVGAGI. V dropped 3 bases and J dropped 3; count of bases not matched to a gene: 7. The CDR3 sequence is CASSYSPTGDYGYTF. The CDR3 DNA sequence: TGTGCCAGCAGTTATTCCCCTACAGGGGACTATGGCTACACCTTC.

The rearrangement uses TRBV9 and TRBJ2-1; TRBD1 matches 9 bases. The ends lost 5 bases at V and 6 bases at J; junction bases unmatched: 6. Germline V gene data show CDR1 as SGDLS and CDR2 as YYNGEE. CDR3 length equals 14 residues. In DNA form, the CDR3 reads TGTGCCAGCAGTACAGGGGGCAGCCTCAATGAGCAGTTCTTC. This sequence encodes CASSTGGSLNEQFF.

J is TRBJ1-1 and V is TRBV4-3; D is unresolved. V lost 0 bases and J 5 bases, leaving 13 bases between the germline ends. The CDR3 extends over 15 amino acids. Germline lookup yields CDR1 LGHNA and CDR2 YSLEER. CDR3 in amino acids: CASSQEISLGTEAFF. In nucleotides, the CDR3 is TGCGCCAGCAGCCAAGAAATTTCACTAGGGACTGAAGCTTTCTTT.

This chain connects TRBV6-5 to TRBJ2-1; no definite D call. V was clipped by 4 bases and J by 5 bases, with 6 bases between them. Germline V lookup: CDR1 MNHEY, CDR2 SVGAGI. The CDR3 totals 12 residues. DNA of the CDR3: TGTGCCAGCAGTTTGCTACACAATGAGCAGTTCTTC. Protein product: CASSLLHNEQFF.

Comments on this clone: This CDR3 is also generated by other DNA sequences in the sample. The chain employs TRBV6-5 and TRBJ2-1, with 8 bases that match TRBD2. CDR3 size: 15 residues. The V and J ends lost 2 bases and 4 bases, in that order; junction bases with no gene match: 4. The germline V gene encodes CDR1 MNHEY and CDR2 SVGAGI. DNA for the CDR3: TGTGCCAGCAGTTACGGCGGGGGGTCTTACAATGAGCAGTTCTTC. Encoded protein: CASSYGGGSYNEQFF.

The rearrangement joins TRBV6-6 to TRBJ2-7; possible D gene TRBD1, 5 bases. The CDR3 sequence is 13 residues long. Germline V gives CDR1 MNHNY, CDR2 SVGAGI (reference sequence). The V and J ends lost 4 bases and 2 bases respectively, with 9 bases between them. The chain's CDR3 is CASSSDRTYEQYF. DNA for the CDR3: TGTGCCAGCAGTTCCGACAGAACCTACGAGCAGTACTTC.